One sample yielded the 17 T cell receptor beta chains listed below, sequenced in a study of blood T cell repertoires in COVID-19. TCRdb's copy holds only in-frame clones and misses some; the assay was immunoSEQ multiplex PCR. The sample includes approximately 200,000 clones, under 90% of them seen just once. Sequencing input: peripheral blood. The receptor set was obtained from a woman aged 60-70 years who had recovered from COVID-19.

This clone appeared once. The CDR3 protein is CASSRPSRDRSSYTF. CDR3 DNA: TGTGCCAGTAGTAGACCCAGCCGGGACAGGTCCTCCTACACCTTC. The J gene is TRBJ1-2, the V gene TRBV19; 8 bases line up with TRBD1. V shed 4 bases and J 10 bases; nucleotides not matched to a gene: 14. CDR1 is LNHDA and CDR2 is SQIVND in the germline V gene (reference sequence). This CDR3 region has 15 residues.

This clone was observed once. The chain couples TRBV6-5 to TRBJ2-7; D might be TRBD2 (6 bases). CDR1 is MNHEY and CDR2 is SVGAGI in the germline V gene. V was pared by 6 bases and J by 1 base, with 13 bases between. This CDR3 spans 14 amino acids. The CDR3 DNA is TGTGCCAGCAGACTAGCTCGGGGTTCCTACGAGCAGTACTTC. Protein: CASRLARGSYEQYF.

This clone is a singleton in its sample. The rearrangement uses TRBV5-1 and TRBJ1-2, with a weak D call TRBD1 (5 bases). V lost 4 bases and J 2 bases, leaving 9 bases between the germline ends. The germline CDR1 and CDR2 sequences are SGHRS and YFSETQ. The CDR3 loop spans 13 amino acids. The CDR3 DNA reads TGCGCCAGCAGCAATGACAGAAACTATGGCTACACCTTC. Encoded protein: CASSNDRNYGYTF.

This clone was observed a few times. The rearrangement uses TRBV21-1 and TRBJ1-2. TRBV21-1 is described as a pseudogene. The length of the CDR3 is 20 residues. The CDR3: CASKRALRRDEGCMGHGYTF. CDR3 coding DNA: TGTGCCAGCAAAAGGGCCCTAAGGCGGGATGAAGGGTGTATGGGGCATGGCTACACCTTC.

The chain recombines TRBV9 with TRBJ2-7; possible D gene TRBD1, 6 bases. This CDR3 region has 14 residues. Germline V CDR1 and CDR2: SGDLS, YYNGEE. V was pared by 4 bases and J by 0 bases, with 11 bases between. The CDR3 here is CASSRETGSYEQYF. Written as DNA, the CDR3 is TGTGCCAGCAGCCGTGAGACAGGCTCCTACGAGCAGTACTTC.

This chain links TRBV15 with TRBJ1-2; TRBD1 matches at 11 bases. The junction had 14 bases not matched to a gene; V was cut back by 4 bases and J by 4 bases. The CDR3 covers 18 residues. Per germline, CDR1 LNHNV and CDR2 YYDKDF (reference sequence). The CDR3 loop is CATSTMRTGGGLTYGYTF. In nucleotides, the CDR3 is TGTGCCACCAGCACGATGCGGACAGGGGGCGGGTTAACCTATGGCTACACCTTC.

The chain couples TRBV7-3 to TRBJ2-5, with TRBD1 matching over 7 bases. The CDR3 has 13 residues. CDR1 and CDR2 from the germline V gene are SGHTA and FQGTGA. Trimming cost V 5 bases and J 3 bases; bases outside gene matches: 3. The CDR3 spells CASSRGQEETQYF. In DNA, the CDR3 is TGTGCCAGCAGCAGAGGACAGGAAGAGACCCAGTACTTC.

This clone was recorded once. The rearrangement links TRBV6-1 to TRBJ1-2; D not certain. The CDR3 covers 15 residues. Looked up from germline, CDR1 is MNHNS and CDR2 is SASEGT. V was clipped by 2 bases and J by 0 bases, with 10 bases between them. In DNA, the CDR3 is TGTGCCAGCAGTGAACTCCGGGGAGCTAACTATGGCTACACCTTC. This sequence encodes CASSELRGANYGYTF.

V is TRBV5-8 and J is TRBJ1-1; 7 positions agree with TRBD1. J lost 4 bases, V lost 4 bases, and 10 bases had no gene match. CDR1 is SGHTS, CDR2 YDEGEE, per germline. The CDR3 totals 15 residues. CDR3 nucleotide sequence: TGTGCCAGCAGCGTAAGGAGTACAGGGGTCACTGAAGCTTTCTTT. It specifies CASSVRSTGVTEAFF.

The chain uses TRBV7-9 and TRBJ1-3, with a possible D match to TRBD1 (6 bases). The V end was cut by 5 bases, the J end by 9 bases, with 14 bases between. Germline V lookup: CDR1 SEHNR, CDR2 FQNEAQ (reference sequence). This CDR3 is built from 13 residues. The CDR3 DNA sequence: TGTGCCAGCAGCGCCAGACAGGTTCGCACCATATATTTT. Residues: CASSARQVRTIYF.

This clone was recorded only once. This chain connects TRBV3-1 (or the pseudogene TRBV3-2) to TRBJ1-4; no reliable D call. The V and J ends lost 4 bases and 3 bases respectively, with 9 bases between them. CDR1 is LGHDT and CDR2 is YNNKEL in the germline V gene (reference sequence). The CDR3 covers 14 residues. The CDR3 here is CASSPDMANEKLFF. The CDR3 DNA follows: TGTGCCAGCAGCCCTGACATGGCTAATGAAAAACTGTTTTTT.

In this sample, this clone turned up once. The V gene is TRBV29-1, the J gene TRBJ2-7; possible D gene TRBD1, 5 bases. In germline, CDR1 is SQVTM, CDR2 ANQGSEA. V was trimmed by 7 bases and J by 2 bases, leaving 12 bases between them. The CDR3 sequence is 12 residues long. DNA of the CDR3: TGCAGCGCCAAGACAGCCGCCTACGAGCAGTACTTC. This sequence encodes CSAKTAAYEQYF.

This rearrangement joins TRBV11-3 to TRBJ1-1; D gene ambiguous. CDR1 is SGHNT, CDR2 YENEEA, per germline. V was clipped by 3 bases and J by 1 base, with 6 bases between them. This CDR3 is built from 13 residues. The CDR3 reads CASSFAGNTEAFF. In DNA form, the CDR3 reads TGTGCCAGCAGCTTTGCAGGGAACACTGAAGCTTTCTTT.

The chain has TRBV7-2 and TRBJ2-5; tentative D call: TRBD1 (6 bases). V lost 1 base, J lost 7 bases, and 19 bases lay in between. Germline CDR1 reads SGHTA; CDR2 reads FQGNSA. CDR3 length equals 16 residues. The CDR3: CASSLVGGLHHGTQYF. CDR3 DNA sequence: TGTGCCAGCAGCTTAGTTGGGGGCCTCCACCATGGGACCCAGTACTTC.

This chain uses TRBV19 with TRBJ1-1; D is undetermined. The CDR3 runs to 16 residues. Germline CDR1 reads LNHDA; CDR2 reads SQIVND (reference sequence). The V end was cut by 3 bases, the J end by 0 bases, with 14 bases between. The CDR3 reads CASSMMSRRVNTEAFF. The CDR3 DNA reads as TGTGCCAGTAGTATGATGAGCCGGAGGGTGAACACTGAAGCTTTCTTT.

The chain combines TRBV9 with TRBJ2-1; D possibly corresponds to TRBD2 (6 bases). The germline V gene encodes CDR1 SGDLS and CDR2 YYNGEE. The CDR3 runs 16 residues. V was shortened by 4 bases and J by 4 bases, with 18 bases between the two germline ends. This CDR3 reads CASSPEGRGVYNEQFF. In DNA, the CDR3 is TGTGCCAGCAGCCCAGAGGGGCGGGGCGTTTACAATGAGCAGTTCTTC. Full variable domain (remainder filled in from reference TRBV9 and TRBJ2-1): DSGVTQTPKHLITATGQRVTLRCSPRSGDLSVYWYQQSLDQGLQFLIQYYNGEERAKGNILERFSAQQFPDLHSELNLSSLELGDSALYFCASSPEGRGVYNEQFFGPGTRLTVL.

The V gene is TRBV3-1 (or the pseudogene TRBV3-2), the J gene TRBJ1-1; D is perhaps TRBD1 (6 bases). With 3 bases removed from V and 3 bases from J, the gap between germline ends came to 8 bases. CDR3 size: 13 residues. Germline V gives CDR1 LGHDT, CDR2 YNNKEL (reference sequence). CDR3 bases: TGTGCCAGCAGCCACCAGGGGCACACTGAAGCTTTCTTT. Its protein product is CASSHQGHTEAFF.